This TCR beta chain emerged from a study of T-cell reconstitution after alpha-beta-depleted transplantation in children. This clonotype was seen ten or more times. Researchers prepared the TCRbeta library using unique molecular identifiers, the study reports. TCRdb fed the PCR reads into MiXCR, producing one record per CDR3 protein. The profile shows about 690,000 distinct CDR3 sequences, over 15% of them singletons. The germline gives CDR1 ENHRY, CDR2 SYGVKD. The CDR3 loop spans 14 amino acids. V dropped 6 bases and J dropped 0; count of bases not matched to a gene: 5. The TCR comes from a human donor who donated a stem cell graft to a child with acute myeloid leukemia. The source material was PBMCs from the stem cell graft donor, sampled from the stem cell graft. The gene calls are TRBV10-3 and TRBJ2-7; 7 nucleotides line up with TRBD1. CDR3 sequence: CAIRTGTSSYEQYF. The CDR3, as DNA: TGTGCCATCAGGACAGGGACAAGCTCCTACGAGCAGTACTTC.